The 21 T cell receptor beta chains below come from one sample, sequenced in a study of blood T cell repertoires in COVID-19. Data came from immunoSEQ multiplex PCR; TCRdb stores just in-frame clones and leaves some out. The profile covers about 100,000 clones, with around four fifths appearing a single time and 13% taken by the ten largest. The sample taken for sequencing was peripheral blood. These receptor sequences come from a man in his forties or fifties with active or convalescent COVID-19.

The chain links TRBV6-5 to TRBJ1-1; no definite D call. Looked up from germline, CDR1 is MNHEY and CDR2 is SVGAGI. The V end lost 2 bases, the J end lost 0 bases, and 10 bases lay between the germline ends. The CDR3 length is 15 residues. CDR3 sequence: CASSYRSGVNTEAFF. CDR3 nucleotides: TGTGCCAGCAGTTACCGGTCAGGCGTGAACACTGAAGCTTTCTTT.

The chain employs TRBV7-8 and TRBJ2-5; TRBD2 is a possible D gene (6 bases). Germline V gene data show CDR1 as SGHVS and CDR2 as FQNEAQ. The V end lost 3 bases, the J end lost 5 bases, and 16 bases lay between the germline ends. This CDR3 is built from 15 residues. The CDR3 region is CASSFSPREIETQYF. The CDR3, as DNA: TGTGCCAGCAGCTTTTCCCCCCGGGAGATCGAGACCCAGTACTTC.

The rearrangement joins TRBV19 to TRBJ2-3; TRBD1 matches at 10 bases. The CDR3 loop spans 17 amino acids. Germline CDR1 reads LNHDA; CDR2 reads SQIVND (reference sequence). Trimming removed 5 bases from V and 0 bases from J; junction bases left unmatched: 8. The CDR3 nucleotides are TGTGCCAGTAGTTCCCGGGACAGGGGCTCTAGCACAGATACGCAGTATTTT. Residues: CASSSRDRGSSTDTQYF.

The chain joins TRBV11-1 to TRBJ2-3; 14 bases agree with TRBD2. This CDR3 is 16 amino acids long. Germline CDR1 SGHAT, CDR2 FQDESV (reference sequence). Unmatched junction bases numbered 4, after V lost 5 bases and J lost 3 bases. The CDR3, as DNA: TGTGCCAGCAGCGTGACTAGCGGGAGGGGAACAGATACGCAGTATTTT. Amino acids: CASSVTSGRGTDTQYF.

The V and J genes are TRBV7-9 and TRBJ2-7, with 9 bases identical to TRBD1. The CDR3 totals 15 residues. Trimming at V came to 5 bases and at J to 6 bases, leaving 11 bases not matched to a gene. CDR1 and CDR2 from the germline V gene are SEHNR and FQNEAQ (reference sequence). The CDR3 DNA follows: TGTGCCAGCAGCCCTCGGACAGGGGAGTGGGGCGAGCAGTACTTC. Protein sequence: CASSPRTGEWGEQYF.

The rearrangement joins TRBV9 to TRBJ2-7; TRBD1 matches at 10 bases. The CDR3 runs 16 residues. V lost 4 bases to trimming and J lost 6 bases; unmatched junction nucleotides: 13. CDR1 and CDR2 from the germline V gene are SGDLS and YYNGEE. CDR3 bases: TGTGCCAGCAGCCCAATTGGCCTGGACAGGGGGAGCGAGCAGTACTTC. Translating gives CASSPIGLDRGSEQYF.

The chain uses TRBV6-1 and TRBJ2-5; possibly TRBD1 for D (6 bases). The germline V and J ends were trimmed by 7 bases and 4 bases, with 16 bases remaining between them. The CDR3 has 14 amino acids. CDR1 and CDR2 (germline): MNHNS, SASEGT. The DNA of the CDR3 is TGTGCCAGCACCCGGGACACACTTGGAGAGACCCAGTACTTC. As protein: CASTRDTLGETQYF.

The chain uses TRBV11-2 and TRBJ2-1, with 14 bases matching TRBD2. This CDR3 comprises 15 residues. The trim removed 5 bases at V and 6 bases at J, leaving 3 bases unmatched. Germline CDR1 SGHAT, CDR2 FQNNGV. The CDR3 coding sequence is TGTGCCAGCAGCCGACTAGCGGGAGGGCTCAATGAGCAGTTCTTC. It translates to CASSRLAGGLNEQFF. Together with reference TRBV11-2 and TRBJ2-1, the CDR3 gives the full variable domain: EAGVAQSPRYKIIEKRQSVAFWCNPISGHATLYWYQQILGQGPKLLIQFQNNGVVDDSQLPKDRFSAERLKGVDSTLKIQPAKLEDSAVYLCASSRLAGGLNEQFFGPGTRLTVL.

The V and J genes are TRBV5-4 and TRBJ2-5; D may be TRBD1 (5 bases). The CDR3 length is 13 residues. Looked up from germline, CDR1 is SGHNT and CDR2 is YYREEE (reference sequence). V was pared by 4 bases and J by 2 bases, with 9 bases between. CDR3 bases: TGTGCCAGCAGCCAGACAGAGCAAGAGACCCAGTACTTC. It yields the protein CASSQTEQETQYF.

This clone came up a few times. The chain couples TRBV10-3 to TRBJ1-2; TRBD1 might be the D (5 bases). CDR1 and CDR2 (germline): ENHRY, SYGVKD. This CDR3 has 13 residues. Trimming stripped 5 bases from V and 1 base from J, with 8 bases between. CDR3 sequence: CAISLGGNYGYTF. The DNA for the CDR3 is TGTGCCATCAGTCTCGGGGGTAACTATGGCTACACCTTC.

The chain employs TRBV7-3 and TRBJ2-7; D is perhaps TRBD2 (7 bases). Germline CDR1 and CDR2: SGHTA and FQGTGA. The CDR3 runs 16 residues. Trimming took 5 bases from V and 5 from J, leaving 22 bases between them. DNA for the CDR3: TGTGCCAGCAGCCTCTCTGGGGGCGGGAGTATCCACGAGCAGTACTTC. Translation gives CASSLSGGGSIHEQYF.

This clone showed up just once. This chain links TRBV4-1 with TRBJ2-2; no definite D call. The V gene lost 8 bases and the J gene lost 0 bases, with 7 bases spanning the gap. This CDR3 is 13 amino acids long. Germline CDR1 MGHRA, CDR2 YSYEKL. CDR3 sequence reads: CASWASNTGELFF. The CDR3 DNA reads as TGCGCCAGCTGGGCTTCGAACACCGGGGAGCTGTTTTTT.

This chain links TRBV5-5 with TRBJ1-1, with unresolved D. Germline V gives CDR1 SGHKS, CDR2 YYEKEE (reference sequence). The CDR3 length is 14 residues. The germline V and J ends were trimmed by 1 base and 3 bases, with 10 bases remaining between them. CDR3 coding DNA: TGTGCCAGCAGCTTGTACGGGAGGTACACTGAAGCTTTCTTT. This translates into CASSLYGRYTEAFF. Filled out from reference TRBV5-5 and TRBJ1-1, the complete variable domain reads DAGVTQSPTHLIKTRGQQVTLRCSPISGHKSVSWYQQVLGQGPQFIFQYYEKEERGRGNFPDRFSARQFPNYSSELNVNALLLGDSALYLCASSLYGRYTEAFFGQGTRLTVV.

The CDR3 DNA reads TGTGCCAGCAGCTTAGCGGAGCCCCCCTACGAGCAGTACTTC. Amino acids: CASSLAEPPYEQYF. This chain joins TRBV7-9 and TRBJ2-7; D unclear. Germline assignment: CDR1 SEHNR and CDR2 FQNEAQ (reference sequence). The V end was cut by 0 bases, the J end by 2 bases, with 8 bases between. The CDR3 has 14 residues.

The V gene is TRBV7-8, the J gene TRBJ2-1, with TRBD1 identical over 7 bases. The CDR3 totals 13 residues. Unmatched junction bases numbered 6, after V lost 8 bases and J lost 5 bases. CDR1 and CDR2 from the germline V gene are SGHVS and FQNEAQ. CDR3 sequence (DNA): TGTGCCAGCTTTGACAGGGCCAACAATGAGCAGTTCTTC. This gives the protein CASFDRANNEQFF.

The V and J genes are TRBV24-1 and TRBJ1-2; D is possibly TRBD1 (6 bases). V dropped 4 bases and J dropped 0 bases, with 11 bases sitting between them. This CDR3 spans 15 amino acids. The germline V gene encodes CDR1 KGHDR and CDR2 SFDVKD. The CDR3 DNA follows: TGTGCCACCAGTGACCGTGGACAGCCTAACTATGGCTACACCTTC. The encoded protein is CATSDRGQPNYGYTF.

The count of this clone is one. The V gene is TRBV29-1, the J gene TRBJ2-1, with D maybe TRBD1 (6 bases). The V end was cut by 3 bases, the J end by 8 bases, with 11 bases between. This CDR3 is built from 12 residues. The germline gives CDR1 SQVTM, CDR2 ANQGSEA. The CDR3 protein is CSVDRQAHEQFF. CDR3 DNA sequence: TGCAGCGTTGACCGACAGGCCCATGAGCAGTTCTTC.

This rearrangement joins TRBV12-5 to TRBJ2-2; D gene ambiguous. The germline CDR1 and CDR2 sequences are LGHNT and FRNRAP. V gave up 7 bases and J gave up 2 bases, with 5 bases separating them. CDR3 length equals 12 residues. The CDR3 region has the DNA TGTGCTAGTGCCCAAAACACCGGGGAGCTGTTTTTT. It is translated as CASAQNTGELFF.

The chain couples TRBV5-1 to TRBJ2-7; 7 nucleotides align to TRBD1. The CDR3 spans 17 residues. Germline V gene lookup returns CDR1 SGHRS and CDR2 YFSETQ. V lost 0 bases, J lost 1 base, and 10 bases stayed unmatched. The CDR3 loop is CASSLGRTGTDSYEQYF. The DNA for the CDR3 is TGCGCCAGCAGCTTGGGGCGGACCGGGACAGATTCCTACGAGCAGTACTTC.

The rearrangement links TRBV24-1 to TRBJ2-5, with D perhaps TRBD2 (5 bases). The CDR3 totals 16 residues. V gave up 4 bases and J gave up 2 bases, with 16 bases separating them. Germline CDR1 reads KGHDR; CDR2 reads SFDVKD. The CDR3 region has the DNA TGTGCCACCAGTGAAGGGATAGCTGGCGGGCAAGAGACCCAGTACTTC. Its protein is CATSEGIAGGQETQYF.

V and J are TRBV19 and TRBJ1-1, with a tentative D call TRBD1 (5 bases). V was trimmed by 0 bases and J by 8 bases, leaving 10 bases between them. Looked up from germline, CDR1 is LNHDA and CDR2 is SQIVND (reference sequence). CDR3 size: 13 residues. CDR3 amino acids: CASSIDKTAEAFF. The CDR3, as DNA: TGTGCCAGTAGTATAGATAAGACAGCAGAAGCTTTCTTT. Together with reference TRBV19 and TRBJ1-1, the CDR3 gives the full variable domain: DGGITQSPKYLFRKEGQNVTLSCEQNLNHDAMYWYRQDPGQGLRLIYYSQIVNDFQKGDIAEGYSVSREKKESFPLTVTSAQKNPTAFYLCASSIDKTAEAFFGQGTRLTVV.